What follows are 5 T cell receptor beta chains derived from one specimen sequenced in a study of cytomegalovirus exposure and HLA in healthy donors. This PCR relied on a set of 60 Vbeta primers and 13 Jbeta primers. The repertoire was sequenced with immunoSEQ multiplex PCR; TCRdb's copy has only in-frame clones and lacks some. The table lists some 240,000 clones, approximately 91% of them singletons. Sequenced input: PBMCs. Receptors were obtained from a girl aged 2-9 years in good health and CMV-seronegative.

The V and J genes are TRBV27 and TRBJ1-1; 10 bases map to TRBD1. Germline CDR1 reads MNHEY; CDR2 reads SMNVEV (reference sequence). V lost 5 bases to trimming and J lost 4 bases; unmatched junction nucleotides: 4. There are 14 residues in the CDR3. The CDR3 coding sequence is TGTGCCAGCAGTCAGGGGACAGGGGTCACTGAAGCTTTCTTT. It specifies CASSQGTGVTEAFF.

CDR3 nucleotides: TGTGCCAGCAGTGAACAGGGAGGGACGGTCTCCTACGAGCAGTACTTC. Residues: CASSEQGGTVSYEQYF. The chain has TRBV2 and TRBJ2-7, with 7 bases fitting TRBD2. V lost 2 bases and J lost 0; bases outside the gene matches: 7. Germline V CDR1 and CDR2: SNHLY, FYNNEI. This CDR3 has 16 amino acids.

The chain recombines TRBV29-1 with TRBJ2-1, with TRBD2 matching over 7 bases. Germline V gene data show CDR1 as SQVTM and CDR2 as ANQGSEA. V shed 4 bases and J 6 bases; nucleotides not matched to a gene: 3. The CDR3 is 12 amino acids. The CDR3 sequence is CSVVGGSNEQFF. The CDR3 bases are TGCAGCGTTGTGGGGGGGAGCAATGAGCAGTTCTTC.

The chain has TRBV2 and TRBJ2-7; the match to TRBD2 covers 11 bases. CDR1 and CDR2 from the germline V gene are SNHLY and FYNNEI. The CDR3 is 14 amino acids. The junction had 5 bases not matched to a gene; V was cut back by 8 bases and J by 2 bases. CDR3 nucleotides: TGTGCCAGCCGGGGACTAGCGGTTGCCTACGAGCAGTACTTC. Protein product: CASRGLAVAYEQYF.

CDR3 nucleotides: TGTGCCAGCAGCTTAAATAGTTACACCGGGGAGCTGTTTTTT. It specifies CASSLNSYTGELFF. V is TRBV7-3 and J is TRBJ2-2; D is undetermined. Between the trimmed V and J ends, which lost 1 base and 3 bases, there was a span of 6 bases. Germline CDR1 is SGHTA and CDR2 is FQGTGA. The CDR3 has 14 residues.